These T cell receptor beta chains were read from a single sample in a study of cytomegalovirus exposure and HLA in healthy donors. Clones were sequenced by immunoSEQ multiplex PCR, and TCRdb holds only the in-frame ones, with some missing. The profile shows 100,000 to 150,000 clones, 95% to 96% of them singletons. Sequencing used PBMCs. The receptors originated from a man aged 18 to 30 in good health and CMV-seronegative. Both conserved end residues are part of each CDR3. The D gene is left open where the match is weak. Where a row states a size, it is once, few, many or the class of an expanded clone; other rows omit it.

size	D	V	J	CDR3	DNA
NA	TRBD2	TRBV7-9	TRBJ2-5	CASSKNPLAGQETQYF	TGTGCCAGCAGCAAAAATCCACTAGCGGGACAAGAGACCCAGTACTTC
NA	NA	TRBV2	TRBJ1-3	CASSTGGNTIYF	TGTGCCAGCAGTACGGGGGGAAACACCATATATTTT
NA	TRBD2	TRBV27	TRBJ2-1	CASRSGRALSEQFF	TGTGCCAGCAGGAGCGGGAGGGCCTTGAGTGAGCAGTTCTTC
NA	NA	TRBV7-9	TRBJ1-1	CASSLAGVSTEAFF	TGTGCCAGCAGCCTGGCGGGGGTATCTACTGAAGCTTTCTTT
NA	NA	TRBV5-1	TRBJ1-3	CASQPGLPNPWDTIYF	TGCGCCAGCCAACCGGGACTTCCAAATCCTTGGGACACCATATATTTT
NA	NA	TRBV28	TRBJ1-3	CAAERYSGNTIYF	TGTGCAGCGGAAAGGTACTCTGGAAACACCATATATTTT
NA	NA	TRBV9	TRBJ1-4	CASSEQGFGEKLFF	TGTGCCAGCAGCGAACAGGGTTTTGGTGAAAAACTGTTTTTT
NA	NA	TRBV4-3	TRBJ2-7	CASSQEFVVAQYEQYF	TGCGCCAGCAGCCAAGAGTTCGTGGTGGCACAGTACGAGCAGTACTTC
NA	NA	TRBV4-1	TRBJ2-7	CASSHPPASTNDEQYF	TGCGCCAGCAGCCACCCGCCAGCGTCGACCAACGACGAGCAGTACTTC
NA	TRBD1	TRBV29-1	TRBJ2-1	CSSSRWDRSNNEQFF	TGCAGCTCCTCAAGATGGGACAGGAGCAACAATGAGCAGTTCTTC
once	NA	TRBV7-2	TRBJ2-3	CASSLDGRGTDTQYF	TGTGCCAGCAGCTTAGATGGGAGGGGGACAGATACGCAGTATTTT
NA	TRBD1	TRBV6-4	TRBJ2-2	CASSVRTGFTGELFF	TGTGCCAGCAGTGTCCGGACAGGTTTCACCGGGGAGCTGTTTTTT
NA	TRBD2	TRBV5-1	TRBJ2-3	CASSFGRPPPDTQYF	TGCGCCAGCAGCTTCGGGAGGCCCCCCCCAGATACGCAGTATTTT
NA	TRBD1	TRBV25-1	TRBJ2-3	CASSELGQGTTDTQYF	TGTGCCAGCAGTGAACTGGGACAGGGGACCACAGATACGCAGTATTTT
NA	TRBD1	TRBV7-8	TRBJ2-1	CASSREGGSEQFF	TGTGCCAGCAGCCGAGAAGGGGGCAGCGAGCAGTTCTTC
NA	NA	TRBV28	TRBJ1-1	CASSLIGQMNTEAFF	TGTGCCAGCAGTTTAATCGGACAAATGAACACTGAAGCTTTCTTT
NA	NA	TRBV25-1	TRBJ1-1	CASRRGINTEAFF	TGTGCCAGCAGAAGGGGTATTAACACTGAAGCTTTCTTT
NA	NA	TRBV6-5	TRBJ2-5	CASSSDSQETQYF	TGTGCCAGCAGCTCGGACAGCCAAGAGACCCAGTACTTC
NA	NA	TRBV5-6	TRBJ2-7	CASSFGLSEQYF	TGTGCCAGCAGCTTCGGACTCTCCGAGCAGTACTTC
NA	NA	TRBV30	TRBJ2-1	CAWIGGIDEQFF	TGTGCCTGGATCGGGGGTATAGATGAGCAGTTCTTC
NA	TRBD2	TRBV7-9	TRBJ2-3	CASSAGLAGFTDTQYF	TGTGCCAGCAGCGCGGGACTAGCGGGATTCACAGATACGCAGTATTTT
NA	NA	TRBV15	TRBJ2-3	CATSRDGLFRSVISTDTQYF	TGTGCCACCAGCAGAGATGGACTTTTCCGGAGCGTTATTAGCACAGATACGCAGTATTTT
once	TRBD1	TRBV4-3	TRBJ2-1	CASSQDDQGASYNEQFF	TGCGCCAGCAGCCAAGATGATCAGGGGGCCTCCTACAATGAGCAGTTCTTC
once	NA	TRBV30	TRBJ1-1	CAFLINTEAFF	TGTGCCTTTCTTATAAACACTGAAGCTTTCTTT
NA	NA	TRBV11-3	TRBJ2-2	CASSLSRGMNTGELFF	TGTGCCAGCAGCTTGTCCCGCGGGATGAACACCGGGGAGCTGTTTTTT
few	TRBD1	TRBV5-6	TRBJ2-3	CASSFGQGADTQYF	TGTGCCAGCAGCTTCGGACAGGGCGCAGATACGCAGTATTTT
NA	NA	TRBV21-1	TRBJ2-1	CASSNRDRGVKQFF	TGTGCCAGCAGCAACCGGGACAGGGGAGTAAAGCAGTTCTTC
NA	TRBD1	TRBV5-1	TRBJ1-5	CASSSGYDRGGNQPQHF	TGCGCCAGCAGCTCGGGGTATGACAGGGGAGGCAATCAGCCCCAGCATTTT
NA	TRBD2	TRBV13	TRBJ2-4	CASSLAGGEENIQYF	TGTGCCAGCAGCTTGGCGGGAGGCGAGGAGAACATTCAGTACTTC
NA	TRBD2	TRBV19	TRBJ2-7	CASLGASGNSYEQYF	TGTGCCAGTCTCGGGGCTAGCGGGAACTCCTACGAGCAGTACTTC
NA	NA	TRBV30	TRBJ1-5	CAWSWRGSGNQPQHF	TGTGCCTGGAGTTGGCGAGGCTCAGGCAATCAGCCCCAGCATTTT
NA	NA	TRBV6-5	TRBJ2-4	CASSYSRGAKNIQYF	TGTGCCAGCAGTTACTCAAGAGGAGCCAAAAACATTCAGTACTTC